The clone carrying this T cell receptor beta chain appeared a single time. Its target is not known. The time point denotes: pre-treatment baseline. Apart from a couple of fast progressors, RECIST 1.1 response was judged 12 weeks post-infusion. The CDR3 sequence is 17 residues long. Trimming at V came to 5 bases and at J to 4 bases, leaving 15 bases not matched to a gene. CDR1 and CDR2 from the germline V gene are MNHEY and SMNVEV (reference sequence). This sample was taken from a study of blood T cell dynamics during melanoma immunotherapy. Study background: Standard first-line treatment here was pembrolizumab or nivolumab plus ipilimumab in metastatic melanoma. Findings and caveats of the study: Clones driving repertoire changes may be melanoma-specific or general immune activation.

Every bulk PBMC sample received the same 350 ng of DNA. The repertoire was sequenced with immunoSEQ multiplex PCR; TCRdb's copy has only in-frame clones and lacks some. Here the sample spans about 16,000 clones, 80% to 95% being singletons. The clonotype comes from a human donor with melanoma. Sequenced material: blood, taken from a patient treated with checkpoint blockade. The chain carries TRBV27 and TRBJ1-1, with 8 nucleotides matching TRBD1. The CDR3 reads CASSKAGTGFLSTEAFF. CDR3 DNA sequence: TGTGCCAGCAGTAAGGCTGGGACAGGTTTTTTGAGCACTGAAGCTTTCTTT.